The following is a T cell receptor beta chain sequence with its context. What it binds is unknown. V was cut by 1 base and J by 3 bases, with 12 bases left in between. From germline, CDR1 is LGHDT and CDR2 YNNKEL (reference sequence). This CDR3 has 15 amino acids. This entry is derived from a study of T-cell memory formation after mild COVID-19. TCRdb called the 5' RACE reads again in MiXCR, with one record for every CDR3 protein. This table has 15,000 or so distinct CDR3 sequences, around 25% appearing once. Findings and limits, study-wide: Researchers found some responding clones in pre-infection memory, a sign that cross-reactive memory joined. CD4+ clones that contracted lay mainly in CM and EM; CD8+ ones lay in EMRA.

The sample was PBMCs or a T cell subset sorted from them (not recorded which). The clonotype was recovered from a man aged 18-30 years who had mild COVID-19 (a few samples of this study predate the infection). Cell type and time point are not known. J is TRBJ1-1 and V is TRBV3-1; D unclear. The CDR3 here is CASSQGSRGDTEAFF. CDR3 coding DNA: TGTGCCAGCAGCCAAGGAAGCCGGGGAGACACTGAAGCTTTCTTT.